This T cell receptor (beta chain) was captured in a study of blood T cell repertoires in COVID-19. In the original workflow: Cell counts per sample came from amplifying reference gene primers. Using immunoSEQ multiplex PCR, the repertoire was profiled, and TCRdb retains in-frame clones only, with some absent. Clone size and V and J calls were adopted from that table, with D and trimming inferred from the DNA. The sample lists some 150,000 clones, approximately 82% occurring once. In germline, CDR1 is LGHNA, CDR2 YSLEER. This CDR3 spans 16 amino acids. Unmatched junction bases numbered 8, after V lost 0 bases and J lost 6 bases. Participants, about 18 to 90 years old, spanned under 30 US areas.

Sequenced sample: PBMCs or T cells enriched from blood (not recorded which). The source is a woman aged 45-65 years in a cohort exposed to, infected with or recovered from COVID-19 (not recorded which). The chain couples TRBV4-3 to TRBJ2-3; 8 nucleotides agree with TRBD2. CDR3 sequence (DNA): TGCGCCAGCAGCCAAGAGGGGGGGCGGGGGGTGGATACGCAGTATTTT. This sequence encodes CASSQEGGRGVDTQYF.